The clone carrying this T cell receptor beta chain was detected once. J was trimmed by 2 bases and V by 2 bases; bases with no gene match: 6. Per the germline V gene, CDR1 is SGHTA and CDR2 is FQGNSA. This CDR3 has 15 amino acids. The sample belongs to a study of blood T cell repertoires in COVID-19. As for the study in general: The cDNA or gDNA used as material had been derived from T cells, B-cell-depleted T cells, or PBMCs.

How the authors handled the data: By means of reference gene primer amplification, nucleated cell counts were estimated. Profiling relied on immunoSEQ multiplex PCR, and the TCRdb table lists in-frame clones only, not all of them. V and J calls and clone size are copied from that table; D and trimming were computed from the DNA. The data show approximately 330,000 clones, roughly 89% seen once. Sequences were obtained from peripheral blood. This chain links TRBV7-2 with TRBJ2-7, with TRBD1 matching over 7 bases. This TCR was recovered from a woman aged 40-49 years with COVID-19, enrolled during active disease. The CDR3 DNA reads TGTGCCAGCAGCTTATACGGGACAGAGCCCTACGAGCAGTACTTC. Protein sequence: CASSLYGTEPYEQYF.